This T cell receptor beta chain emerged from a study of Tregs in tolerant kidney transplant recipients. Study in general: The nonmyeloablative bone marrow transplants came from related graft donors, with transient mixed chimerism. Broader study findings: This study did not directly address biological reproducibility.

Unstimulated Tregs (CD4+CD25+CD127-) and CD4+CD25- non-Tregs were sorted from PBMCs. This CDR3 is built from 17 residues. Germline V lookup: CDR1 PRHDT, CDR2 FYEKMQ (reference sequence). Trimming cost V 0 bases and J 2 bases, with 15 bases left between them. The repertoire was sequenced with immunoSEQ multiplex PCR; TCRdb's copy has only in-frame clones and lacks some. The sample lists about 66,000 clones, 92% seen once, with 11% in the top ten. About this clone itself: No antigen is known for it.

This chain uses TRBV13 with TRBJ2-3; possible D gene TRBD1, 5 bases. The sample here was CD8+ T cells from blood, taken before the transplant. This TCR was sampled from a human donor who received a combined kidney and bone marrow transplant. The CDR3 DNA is TGTGCCAGCAGCTTAGGCCGTCAGGGCGGTCACACAGATACGCAGTATTTT. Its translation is CASSLGRQGGHTDTQYF.